These T cell receptor beta chains were read from a single sample in a study of cytomegalovirus exposure and HLA in healthy donors. This table comes from immunoSEQ multiplex PCR, and its TCRdb copy is limited to in-frame clones, with some not included. The sample contains about 160,000 clones, approximately 88% of which appear only once. Sequencing was performed on PBMCs. Every receptor here comes from a boy aged 2-15 years in good health and CMV-seronegative. CDR3s include the opening cysteine and the closing phenylalanine or tryptophan. The D gene is left open where the match is weak. Only part of the rows carry a size: once, few, many, or a class if the clone is expanded.

TRBV21-1	TRBJ1-1	.	.	TGTGCCAGCCGGGGAACTGAAGCTTTCTTT	CASRGTEAFF
TRBV19	TRBJ1-5	.	.	TGTGCCAGCCAAGCGGGGGGCAGGGTCAATCAGCCCCAGCATTTT	CASQAGGRVNQPQHF
TRBV2	TRBJ2-7	.	TRBD1	TGTGCCAGCAGTACCGACAGGGGAAGATCCTACGAGCAGTACTTC	CASSTDRGRSYEQYF
TRBV6-6	TRBJ1-5	.	TRBD1	TGTGCCAGCAGTAAGGGACAGCTAGTCAATCAGCCCCAGCATTTT	CASSKGQLVNQPQHF
TRBV14	TRBJ2-1	.	.	TGTGCCAGCAGCCAAGATAGCGTAGCGAGAGTCTCTTACAATGAGCAGTTCTTC	CASSQDSVARVSYNEQFF
TRBV19	TRBJ1-1	.	TRBD1	TGTGCCAGTAGTCCGTGGGACAGGGTCACTGAAGCTTTCTTT	CASSPWDRVTEAFF
TRBV2	TRBJ2-2	.	.	TGTGCCAGCAGCCCCAGCGGCACCGGGGAGCTGTTTTTT	CASSPSGTGELFF
TRBV18	TRBJ1-5	.	.	TGTGCCAGCTCACCCCCCCAGTCAAATCAGCCCCAGCATTTT	CASSPPQSNQPQHF
TRBV9	TRBJ2-1	.	.	TGTGCCAGCAGTGCAGGGGAATGGGAGGGGAGTGAGCAGTTCTTC	CASSAGEWEGSEQFF
TRBV27	TRBJ2-7	.	.	TGTGCCGGCAGCCCATACAGGGGACTTAACTCCTACGAGCAGTACTTC	CAGSPYRGLNSYEQYF
TRBV15	TRBJ2-7	.	.	TGTGCCACCAGCCTTCGAAGCGGCCCCTACGAGCAGTACTTC	CATSLRSGPYEQYF
TRBV28	TRBJ1-1	.	.	TGTGCCAGCAGTTTACCTGGCTGGGGGGACACTGAAGCTTTCTTT	CASSLPGWGDTEAFF
TRBV7-9	TRBJ1-1	.	.	TGTGCCAGCAGCCCCTGGAGGGAGGGGAACACTGAAGCTTTCTTT	CASSPWREGNTEAFF
TRBV4-2	TRBJ2-3	.	.	TGTGCCAGCAGCCAAGAACTAGCTAGCACAGATACGCAGTATTTT	CASSQELASTDTQYF
TRBV27	TRBJ2-1	.	.	TGTGCCAGCAGTTTTCAGATGTACAATGAGCAGTTCTTC	CASSFQMYNEQFF
TRBV7-6	TRBJ2-7	.	TRBD2	TGTGCCAGCAGCGCCGGCCAGACTAGCGGATTCTACGAGCAGTACTTC	CASSAGQTSGFYEQYF
TRBV28	TRBJ2-1	.	.	TGTGCCAGCAGTTTGAGGACAGCCTACAATGAGCAGTTCTTC	CASSLRTAYNEQFF
TRBV6-1	TRBJ2-7	.	.	TGTGCCAGCAGTCAACCCCAGGGTTCCGAGCAGTACTTC	CASSQPQGSEQYF
TRBV5-6	TRBJ2-1	.	TRBD2	TGTGCCAGCAGCGACTGGGGGGAGGGAGCCTACAATGAGCAGTTCTTC	CASSDWGEGAYNEQFF
TRBV6-5	TRBJ1-4	.	TRBD1	TGTGCCAGCAGTTACCAGGGGGCGGCAGCTAATGAAAAACTGTTTTTT	CASSYQGAAANEKLFF
TRBV28	TRBJ1-1	once	TRBD1	TGTGCCAGCAGTTTATGGGAGGGACAGTTGAACACTGAAGCTTTCTTT	CASSLWEGQLNTEAFF
TRBV9	TRBJ2-3	.	TRBD2	TGTGCCAGCAGCTTAGCGGGAGATACGCAGTATTTT	CASSLAGDTQYF
TRBV11-3	TRBJ2-3	.	.	TGTGCCAGCAGCTTAGTTTCTTCCGGTAATACGCAGTATTTT	CASSLVSSGNTQYF
TRBV7-9	TRBJ2-7	.	.	TGTGCCAGCAGCTTGTCGGAGTGGGAGCAGTACTTC	CASSLSEWEQYF
TRBV27	TRBJ2-2	.	TRBD2	TGTGCCAGCAGCCACATAGCGGGAGGGCCCCCCGGGGAGCTGTTTTTT	CASSHIAGGPPGELFF
TRBV19	TRBJ1-5	.	.	TGTGCCAGTCGCCGACAGGAGCATAGCAATCAGCCCCAGCATTTT	CASRRQEHSNQPQHF
TRBV7-9	TRBJ2-1	.	.	TGTGCCAGCAGCTTAGGGGCAGCCTCCTACAATGAGCAGTTCTTC	CASSLGAASYNEQFF
TRBV5-1	TRBJ2-7	few	.	TGCGCCAGCAGCTTGGCAGGGCCGCCCCGCTACGAGCAGTACTTC	CASSLAGPPRYEQYF
TRBV6-5	TRBJ1-4	once	.	TGTGCCAGCAGTTACTCGTCAAAGTACAGTGAAAAACTGTTTTTT	CASSYSSKYSEKLFF
TRBV29-1	TRBJ2-6	.	.	TGCAGCGTTGAAACTTTCGAGTCTGGGGCCAACGTCCTGACTTTC	CSVETFESGANVLTF
TRBV15	TRBJ2-5	.	TRBD1	TGTGCCACCAGCCTGACAGGGCGCGGCGGGGAGACCCAGTACTTC	CATSLTGRGGETQYF
TRBV6-1	TRBJ1-5	few	.	TGTGCCAGCAGTGACAGGGTAAGGCAGCCCCAGCATTTT	CASSDRVRQPQHF
TRBV7-7	TRBJ2-7	once	TRBD1	TGTGCTAGCAGCTTGAGGACAGGGGAAGACTACGAGCAGTACTTC	CASSLRTGEDYEQYF
TRBV6-5	TRBJ2-5	once	.	TGTGCCAGCAGGGATGTTGGGAGAGAGACCCAGTACTTC	CASRDVGRETQYF
TRBV28	TRBJ2-7	.	TRBD2	TGTGCCAGCAGTTTGGAGGCTAGCGGCTCCTACGAGCAGTACTTC	CASSLEASGSYEQYF
TRBV7-9	TRBJ2-1	.	.	TGTGCCAGCAGCTTGGGGGACTCTACAGACCATGAGCAGTTCTTC	CASSLGDSTDHEQFF
TRBV6-1	TRBJ2-3	.	.	TGTGCCAGCAGTCTACGAGTCCTAGATACGCAGTATTTT	CASSLRVLDTQYF
TRBV15	TRBJ2-5	.	TRBD1	TGTGCCACCAGCAAGGGGGCAAGGGAGACCCAGTACTTC	CATSKGARETQYF
TRBV15	TRBJ1-2	.	.	TGTGCCACCAGCAGAGGGGACTATGGCTACCCCTTC	CATSRGDYGYPF
TRBV5-1	TRBJ2-7	.	TRBD1	TGCGCCAGCATGGAAGACAGGGGACCCTACGAGCAGTACTTC	CASMEDRGPYEQYF